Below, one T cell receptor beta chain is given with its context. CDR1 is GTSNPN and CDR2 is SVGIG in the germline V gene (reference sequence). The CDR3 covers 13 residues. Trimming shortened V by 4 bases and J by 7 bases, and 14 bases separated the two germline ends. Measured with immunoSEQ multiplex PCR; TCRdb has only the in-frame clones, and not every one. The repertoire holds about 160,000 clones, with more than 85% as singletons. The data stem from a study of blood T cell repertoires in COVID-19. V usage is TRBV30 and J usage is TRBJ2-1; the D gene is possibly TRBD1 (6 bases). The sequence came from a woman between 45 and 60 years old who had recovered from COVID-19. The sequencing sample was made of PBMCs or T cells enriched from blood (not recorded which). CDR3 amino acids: CAWTGVVPNEQFF. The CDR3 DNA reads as TGTGCCTGGACAGGGGTGGTCCCGAATGAGCAGTTCTTC.